These 12 T cell receptor beta chains originate from one sample sequenced in a study of identical twins. TCRdb re-derived calls from the 5' RACE reads in MiXCR, one entry per CDR3 protein. The table records about 660,000 distinct CDR3 sequences, roughly 8% of them present only once. A further study also used this sample, focusing on yellow fever vaccine responses in identical twins.

The source material was PBMCs. These receptors were obtained from a woman aged 18-30 years in good health.

This clonotype was seen repeatedly, ten times or more. The chain recombines TRBV6-5 with TRBJ2-2, with D perhaps matching TRBD1 (6 bases). V dropped 3 bases and J dropped 3 bases, with 8 bases sitting between them. The CDR3 spans 14 residues. The germline gives CDR1 MNHEY, CDR2 SVGAGI. The CDR3 DNA is TGTGCCAGCAGTTATCCAGGGGACACCGGGGAGCTGTTTTTT. Protein: CASSYPGDTGELFF.

The table lists this clonotype with a few counts. The chain couples TRBV27 to TRBJ2-1; D call uncertain. CDR1 is MNHEY, CDR2 SMNVEV, per germline (reference sequence). The CDR3 covers 14 residues. V shed 0 bases and J shed 8 bases, with 11 bases lying between them. CDR3 protein: CASSLSPGQDEQFF. The CDR3 DNA reads TGTGCCAGCAGTTTATCCCCCGGGCAAGATGAGCAGTTCTTC.

The V and J genes are TRBV29-1 and TRBJ1-2; possible D gene TRBD1, 5 bases. The CDR3 has 13 amino acids. The V gene lost 2 bases and the J gene lost 6 bases, with 13 bases spanning the gap. Looked up from germline, CDR1 is SQVTM and CDR2 is ANQGSEA. CDR3 in amino acids: CSVEPFAGDGYTF. CDR3 nucleotides: TGCAGCGTTGAACCCTTCGCGGGGGATGGCTACACCTTC.

The chain is built from TRBV5-1 and TRBJ2-1; 7 nucleotides line up with TRBD1. V was pared by 0 bases and J by 4 bases, with 7 bases of the junction left unmatched. The CDR3 length is 16 residues. Germline CDR1 SGHRS, CDR2 YFSETQ. The chain's CDR3 is CASSLEGGQYYNEQFF. CDR3 bases: TGCGCCAGCAGCTTGGAAGGGGGACAGTATTACAATGAGCAGTTCTTC.

This chain joins TRBV5-8 and TRBJ1-2; 7 nucleotides agree with TRBD1. The CDR3 is 11 amino acids. Germline-derived CDR1 and CDR2 are SGHTS and YDEGEE. V was clipped by 4 bases and J by 13 bases; unmatched bases: 7. The CDR3 DNA is TGTGCCAGCAGCAGCGACAGGGTCGGCACCTTC. Amino acids: CASSSDRVGTF. The full variable domain, in which reference TRBV5-8 and TRBJ1-2 provide the parts outside the CDR3, is EAGVTQSPTHLIKTRGQQATLRCSPISGHTSVYWYQQALGLGLQFLLWYDEGEERNRGNFPPRFSGRQFPNYSSELNVNALELEDSALYLCASSSDRVGTFGSGTRLTVV.

This clonotype was detected only a few times. This chain joins TRBV2 and TRBJ2-5; no clear D. Trimming cost V 5 bases and J 5 bases, with 12 bases left between them. Looked up from germline, CDR1 is SNHLY and CDR2 is FYNNEI. The CDR3 sequence is 13 residues long. The CDR3 DNA sequence: TGTGCCAGCAGTCCACCACCAAGGGAGACCCAGTACTTC. Translation: CASSPPPRETQYF.

Only one count was recorded for this clonotype. J is TRBJ2-5 and V is TRBV7-8; 11 bases line up with TRBD2. Germline assignment: CDR1 SGHVS and CDR2 FQNEAQ. J gave up 5 bases and V 5 bases, and 10 bases lay outside the gene matches. The CDR3 has 16 residues. The CDR3 DNA reads TGTGCCAGCAGCGTCTATAGCGGGAGGGCCGACGAGACCCAGTACTTC. As protein: CASSVYSGRADETQYF.

J is TRBJ1-2 and V is TRBV6-5, with a tentative D call TRBD1 (5 bases). The CDR3 is made up of 14 amino acids. V was shortened by 2 bases and J by 7 bases, with 14 bases between the two germline ends. Germline CDR1 is MNHEY and CDR2 is SVGAGI. The CDR3 loop is CASSYTGTAGGYTF. The DNA for the CDR3 is TGTGCCAGCAGTTACACTGGGACGGCGGGTGGCTACACCTTC.

A few counts support this clonotype. This sequence joins TRBV9 and TRBJ1-1, with a weak D call TRBD1 (6 bases). Germline-derived CDR1 and CDR2 are SGDLS and YYNGEE. Trimming shortened V by 3 bases and J by 1 base, and 10 bases separated the two germline ends. The CDR3 spans 14 residues. The CDR3 loop reads CASSAPDRNTEAFF. In nucleotides, the CDR3 is TGTGCCAGCAGCGCACCGGACAGGAACACTGAAGCTTTCTTT.

The chain combines TRBV7-9 with TRBJ2-7; D is possibly TRBD2 (6 bases). The CDR3 contains 14 residues. Germline V gene lookup returns CDR1 SEHNR and CDR2 FQNEAQ (reference sequence). V gave up 8 bases and J gave up 2 bases, with 16 bases separating them. The CDR3 bases are TGTGCCAGCCGTAGGGTGGGGGAGGCCTACGAGCAGTACTTC. It yields the protein CASRRVGEAYEQYF.

This clonotype occurred many times. The chain has TRBV7-8 and TRBJ2-4, with 10 bases matching TRBD1. This CDR3 is built from 19 residues. The germline V gene has CDR1 SGHVS and CDR2 FQNEAQ. Trimming removed 1 base from V and 6 bases from J; junction bases left unmatched: 15. Here the CDR3 reads CASSLVGVAGTGVRNIQYF. CDR3 nucleotide sequence: TGTGCCAGCAGCTTAGTAGGTGTGGCTGGGACAGGGGTGCGAAACATTCAGTACTTC.

In this sample, this clonotype turned up a few times. CDR3 amino acids: CSARSGGASEQYF. DNA for the CDR3: TGCAGTGCTAGATCCGGGGGGGCATCCGAGCAGTACTTC. The chain recombines TRBV20-1 with TRBJ2-7; 8 bases are a match to TRBD2. The germline CDR1 and CDR2 sequences are DFQATT and SNEGSKA (reference sequence). V lost 2 bases to trimming and J lost 6 bases; unmatched junction nucleotides: 6. The CDR3 is made up of 13 amino acids.